Shown below are 17 T cell receptor beta chains from a single sample sequenced in a study of blood T cell repertoires in COVID-19. Clones were read by immunoSEQ multiplex PCR, and TCRdb kept only the in-frame ones, dropping some. This sample has about 410,000 clones, with roughly 85% found just once. Sequenced sample: peripheral blood. All receptors come from a woman in her twenties or thirties with active or convalescent COVID-19.

This chain uses TRBV9 with TRBJ2-7; 8 bases match TRBD2. Germline values: CDR1 SGDLS, CDR2 YYNGEE. V dropped 4 bases and J dropped 3; count of bases not matched to a gene: 12. The CDR3 has 16 residues. CDR3 in amino acids: CASSPSSTSGYYEQYF. The CDR3 nucleotides are TGTGCCAGCAGCCCCAGTAGTACTAGCGGATACTACGAGCAGTACTTC. Full variable domain (remainder filled in from reference TRBV9 and TRBJ2-7): DSGVTQTPKHLITATGQRVTLRCSPRSGDLSVYWYQQSLDQGLQFLIQYYNGEERAKGNILERFSAQQFPDLHSELNLSSLELGDSALYFCASSPSSTSGYYEQYFGPGTRLTVT.

This clone was seen a single time. CDR3 amino acids: CASSLEVGDNSPLHF. The CDR3 bases are TGTGCCAGCAGTTTAGAGGTGGGAGATAATTCACCCCTCCACTTT. This sequence joins TRBV6-5 and TRBJ1-6; D is undetermined. Looked up from germline, CDR1 is MNHEY and CDR2 is SVGAGI. With 4 bases removed from V and 5 bases from J, the gap between germline ends came to 12 bases. The CDR3 loop spans 15 amino acids.

This clone was found once. V and J are TRBV10-3 and TRBJ1-5, with TRBD1 matching 7 bases. The CDR3 spans 14 residues. CDR1 and CDR2 (germline): ENHRY, SYGVKD. Trimming at V came to 4 bases and at J to 0 bases, leaving 0 bases not matched to a gene. This CDR3 is CAISGDSSNQPQHF. CDR3 sequence (DNA): TGTGCCATCAGTGGGGACAGTAGCAATCAGCCCCAGCATTTT.

This chain uses TRBV19 with TRBJ1-2, with 9 positions matching TRBD1. The CDR3 sequence is 15 residues long. Looked up from germline, CDR1 is LNHDA and CDR2 is SQIVND (reference sequence). Losses at the gene ends were 3 bases for V and 7 bases for J; bases not matched to a gene: 9. The CDR3 DNA reads TGTGCCAGTAGTATCCCGTCGGACAGGGGTCTTGGCTACACCTTC. Residues: CASSIPSDRGLGYTF.

The gene calls are TRBV4-1 and TRBJ1-2, with TRBD1 matching 10 bases. Germline assignment: CDR1 MGHRA and CDR2 YSYEKL. Trimming took 1 base from V and 4 from J; bases not matched to a gene: 9. The CDR3 is made up of 17 amino acids. The CDR3 here is CASSQGQGARLGYGYTF. The CDR3 nucleotides read TGCGCCAGCAGCCAAGGACAGGGGGCTCGGTTGGGCTATGGCTACACCTTC.

The chain couples TRBV29-1 to TRBJ2-1, with TRBD2 as a possible D gene (7 bases). The CDR3 runs 12 residues. V was shortened by 7 bases and J by 8 bases, with 15 bases between the two germline ends. CDR1 and CDR2 from the germline V gene are SQVTM and ANQGSEA. CDR3 sequence (DNA): TGCAGCGGGGGGCCGGGAGGATATGAGCAGTTCTTC. Encoded protein: CSGGPGGYEQFF.

This chain connects TRBV28 to TRBJ2-3, with 7 bases identical to TRBD2. Trimming cost V 6 bases and J 8 bases; bases outside gene matches: 5. This CDR3 has 12 residues. Germline V gives CDR1 MDHEN, CDR2 SYDVKM. DNA of the CDR3: TGTGCCAGCAGACCTGGGGGGGGTACGCAGTATTTT. Translated: CASRPGGGTQYF.

The V gene is TRBV4-1, the J gene TRBJ2-1, with 8 bases fitting TRBD2. The CDR3 sequence is 17 residues long. The germline V gene encodes CDR1 MGHRA and CDR2 YSYEKL. The trim removed 4 bases at V and 7 bases at J, leaving 15 bases unmatched. CDR3 in DNA: TGCGCCAGCAGCCTCCACGGGGGGGGTTTCATGGGGAATGAGCAGTTCTTC. It translates to CASSLHGGGFMGNEQFF.

The chain combines TRBV14 with TRBJ2-2; 7 bases agree with TRBD2. The CDR3 is 15 residues long. Germline CDR1 and CDR2: SGHDN and FVKESK. The V gene end was trimmed by 4 bases and the J gene end by 0 bases; junction bases not matched to a gene: 2. The CDR3 bases are TGTGCCAGCAGCCTTGGACTAGCGAACACCGGGGAGCTGTTTTTT. Protein sequence: CASSLGLANTGELFF.

The J gene is TRBJ1-2, the V gene TRBV27; D perhaps matches TRBD1 (6 bases). Germline CDR1 reads MNHEY; CDR2 reads SMNVEV (reference sequence). This CDR3 is 14 amino acids long. Trimming stripped 4 bases from V and 2 bases from J, with 11 bases between. CDR3 DNA sequence: TGTGCCAGCAGTTCGCGAACAGGGAACTATGGCTACACCTTC. Protein product: CASSSRTGNYGYTF.

The gene calls are TRBV18 and TRBJ1-2; 11 nucleotides line up with TRBD1. Trimming cost V 0 bases and J 2 bases; bases outside gene matches: 2. The CDR3 is made up of 16 amino acids. From germline, CDR1 is KGHSH and CDR2 LQKENI. The CDR3 DNA reads as TGTGCCAGCTCACCACCAGGACAGGGGGCCAACTATGGCTACACCTTC. It is translated as CASSPPGQGANYGYTF.

The V call is TRBV15, the J call TRBJ1-3; D is uncertain. Trimming pared 0 bases from V and 0 bases from J, leaving 9 bases between. In germline, CDR1 is LNHNV, CDR2 YYDKDF (reference sequence). This CDR3 has 16 amino acids. The DNA for the CDR3 is TGTGCCACCAGCAGAGATGGAGTCCTCTCTGGAAACACCATATATTTT. This encodes CATSRDGVLSGNTIYF.

As for this clone: One junction end does not reproduce the germline sequence, and a read error may be involved. CDR3 in DNA: TGTGCCAGCAGCTACTCGGCCTCGGACAGGTCAGCACCCCTCCACTTT. Protein sequence: CASSYSASDRSAPLHF. The chain joins TRBV6-5 to TRBJ1-6, with 7 nucleotides matching TRBD1. The CDR3 is made up of 16 amino acids. CDR1 is MNHEY and CDR2 is SVGAGI in the germline V gene.

This chain uses TRBV6-5 with TRBJ1-2; D is perhaps TRBD1 (6 bases). CDR1 is MNHEY, CDR2 SVGAGI, per germline. V lost 0 bases to trimming and J lost 4 bases, with 9 bases between them. The CDR3 spans 14 residues. The CDR3 here is CASSYSGGSYGYTF. In DNA form, the CDR3 reads TGTGCCAGCAGTTACTCAGGGGGAAGCTATGGCTACACCTTC.

This rearrangement joins TRBV18 to TRBJ2-3; 10 bases line up with TRBD1. Per the germline V gene, CDR1 is KGHSH and CDR2 is LQKENI. Trimming removed 3 bases from V and 5 bases from J; junction bases left unmatched: 5. The length of the CDR3 is 15 residues. CDR3 residues: CASSPGQGGIDTQYF. The CDR3 bases are TGTGCCAGCTCACCCGGACAGGGGGGAATAGATACGCAGTATTTT.

Concerning this clone itself: A much bigger clone sits one base away, suggesting this may be a read error. At the DNA level, this CDR3 is encoded by other sequences in the same sample as well. CDR3 sequence reads: CASSPAGTGGNGYTF. CDR3 coding DNA: TGTGCTAGCAGCCCCGCCGGGACAGGGGGTAATGGCTACACCTTC. The chain joins TRBV6-5 to TRBJ1-2; 11 positions agree with TRBD1. The V gene's germline CDR1 is MNHEY and CDR2 SVGAGI. The CDR3 totals 15 residues.

This clone was recorded only once. The chain couples TRBV2 to TRBJ2-7; D may be TRBD2 (5 bases). The CDR3 has 15 residues. V dropped 2 bases and J dropped 0 bases, with 11 bases sitting between them. Looked up from germline, CDR1 is SNHLY and CDR2 is FYNNEI. CDR3 loop: CASSERTSSSYEQYF. Here the CDR3 DNA reads TGTGCCAGCAGTGAAAGGACTTCAAGCTCCTACGAGCAGTACTTC. The full variable domain, completed using reference TRBV2 and TRBJ2-7, is EPEVTQTPSHQVTQMGQEVILRCVPISNHLYFYWYRQILGQKVEFLVSFYNNEISEKSEIFDDQFSVERPDGSNFTLKIRSTKLEDSAMYFCASSERTSSSYEQYFGPGTRLTVT.